The 11 T cell receptor beta chains presented below share a single source sample, sequenced in a study of T cell responses to AZD1222 COVID-19 vaccine. TCRdb keeps only in-frame clones here, not all; method: immunoSEQ multiplex PCR. The data hold 150,000 to 200,000 clones, with 94% observed a single time. Sample: peripheral blood, taken on day 0 of AZD1222 vaccination. These receptors were taken from an adult in good health.

The rearrangement links TRBV28 to TRBJ2-5; D perhaps matches TRBD2 (5 bases). The length of the CDR3 is 12 residues. V was clipped by 2 bases and J by 11 bases, with 12 bases between them. CDR1 is MDHEN and CDR2 is SYDVKM in the germline V gene. The CDR3 DNA reads TGTGCCAGCAGTTTAAGAGGGCTTCATCAGTACTTC. It translates to CASSLRGLHQYF.

The rearrangement uses TRBV7-9 and TRBJ2-1; the match to TRBD2 covers 9 bases. CDR3 length: 16 residues. In germline, CDR1 is SEHNR, CDR2 FQNEAQ (reference sequence). The J segment lost 3 bases and the V segment lost 5 bases, leaving 8 bases of the junction unmatched. This chain's CDR3 is CASSLRGTSSYNEQFF. DNA for the CDR3: TGTGCCAGCAGCCTCCGAGGGACTAGCAGCTACAATGAGCAGTTCTTC.

This rearrangement joins TRBV28 to TRBJ2-7; 8 nucleotides line up with TRBD1. Trimming cost V 8 bases and J 3 bases; bases outside gene matches: 9. The CDR3 has 14 amino acids. Germline CDR1 is MDHEN and CDR2 is SYDVKM. CDR3 bases: TGTGCCAGCCGGGAACCGGGACAGGTCTACGAGCAGTACTTC. Translating it yields CASREPGQVYEQYF.

The rearrangement joins TRBV10-1 to TRBJ1-5; D not resolved. V was cut by 7 bases and J by 0 bases, with 10 bases left in between. This CDR3 spans 14 amino acids. Germline lookup yields CDR1 WNHNN and CDR2 SYGVQD (reference sequence). CDR3 DNA: TGCGCCAGCACAAGGAGCGGTAGCAATCAGCCCCAGCATTTT. Its translation: CASTRSGSNQPQHF.

The chain recombines TRBV4-2 with TRBJ2-2; no reliable D call. V was trimmed by 3 bases and J by 5 bases, leaving 10 bases between them. This CDR3 has 14 residues. Germline V CDR1 and CDR2: LGHNA, YNFKEQ. The CDR3 is CASSHERSTGELFF. CDR3 nucleotide sequence: TGTGCCAGCAGCCACGAACGGAGTACCGGGGAGCTGTTTTTT.

V gene TRBV9 combines with J gene TRBJ2-3; D remains ambiguous. V lost 0 bases and J lost 3, with 8 bases in between. The CDR3 has 14 amino acids. Germline CDR1 SGDLS, CDR2 YYNGEE. The chain's CDR3 is CASSVVISTDTQYF. CDR3 nucleotide sequence: TGTGCCAGCAGCGTAGTCATAAGTACAGATACGCAGTATTTT. Full variable domain (missing parts from reference TRBV9 and TRBJ2-3): DSGVTQTPKHLITATGQRVTLRCSPRSGDLSVYWYQQSLDQGLQFLIQYYNGEERAKGNILERFSAQQFPDLHSELNLSSLELGDSALYFCASSVVISTDTQYFGPGTRLTVL.

The genes are TRBV10-3 and TRBJ1-1, with TRBD1 identical over 11 bases. The V gene's germline CDR1 is ENHRY and CDR2 SYGVKD. V lost 4 bases, J lost 1 base, and 5 bases stayed unmatched. The CDR3 is 16 amino acids. CDR3 region: CAISAAGQGGNTEAFF. CDR3 DNA: TGTGCCATCAGTGCGGCGGGACAGGGGGGGAACACTGAAGCTTTCTTT.

The table lists this clone with a count of one. The chain has TRBV9 and TRBJ2-2; D gene uncertain. V lost 3 bases to trimming and J lost 7 bases, with 10 bases between them. Germline V gives CDR1 SGDLS, CDR2 YYNGEE. This CDR3 contains 13 residues. The CDR3 region has the DNA TGTGCCAGCAGCGCCCGGGTGGGCGGGGAGCTGTTTTTT. It codes for CASSARVGGELFF.

The chain is built from TRBV2 and TRBJ2-2; D possibly matches TRBD1 or TRBD2 (5 bases each). The V end lost 3 bases, the J end lost 7 bases, and 15 bases lay between the germline ends. The CDR3 consists of 15 residues. Germline V lookup: CDR1 SNHLY, CDR2 FYNNEI. The CDR3, as DNA: TGTGCCAGCAGTGAGCAGACAGTTCGGGGCGGGGAGCTGTTTTTT. Its protein is CASSEQTVRGGELFF. The variable domain in full, with the rest retrieved from reference TRBV2 and TRBJ2-2, is EPEVTQTPSHQVTQMGQEVILRCVPISNHLYFYWYRQILGQKVEFLVSFYNNEISEKSEIFDDQFSVERPDGSNFTLKIRSTKLEDSAMYFCASSEQTVRGGELFFGEGSRLTVL.

The J gene is TRBJ2-3, the V gene TRBV5-1; perhaps TRBD1 as D (5 bases). Trimming removed 4 bases from V and 2 bases from J, with 20 bases in between. CDR3 length equals 17 residues. Per the germline V gene, CDR1 is SGHRS and CDR2 is YFSETQ. The CDR3 here is CASSPEGWGGTTDTQYF. CDR3 DNA sequence: TGCGCCAGCAGCCCGGAAGGGTGGGGCGGCACCACAGATACGCAGTATTTT.

The sample holds one count of this clone. The chain is built from TRBV27 and TRBJ1-2; a weak D match, TRBD1 (5 bases). CDR1 and CDR2 (germline): MNHEY, SMNVEV (reference sequence). CDR3 length: 15 amino acids. Trimming removed 9 bases at V and 4 bases at J, with 21 bases between. CDR3 in amino acids: CASSPLGGVAYGYTF. In DNA, the CDR3 is TGTGCCAGTAGCCCCCTCGGGGGGGTGGCCTATGGCTACACCTTC.